A selection of T cell receptor beta chains follows, all from one sample in a study of T cell responses to AZD1222 COVID-19 vaccine. Generated by immunoSEQ multiplex PCR, the TCRdb table keeps only in-frame clones and is missing some. The sample consists of 140,000 or so clones, approximately 89% of them appearing once. The sequencing here drew on peripheral blood, taken on day 0 of AZD1222 vaccination. These receptors were taken from an adult in good health. The CDR3 runs from the conserved cysteine through the conserved F or W. The D gene is left open where the match is weak. Clone size is not always given. Where it is, it says once, few, many or a class for expanded clones.

>NA|NA|TRBV19|TRBJ2-3|15
CASSRGAGERHTQYF
TGTGCCAGTAGTAGGGGCGCAGGGGAAAGACATACGCAGTATTTT
>NA|NA|TRBV5-1|TRBJ2-5|12
CASSAYAETQYF
TGCGCCAGCAGCGCGTATGCAGAGACCCAGTACTTC
>NA|NA|TRBV19|TRBJ1-5|17
CASSIGEVSPSNQPQHF
TGTGCCAGTAGTATAGGGGAAGTCTCCCCTAGCAATCAGCCCCAGCATTTT
>NA|NA|TRBV28|TRBJ2-7|11
CASSFAYEQYF
TGTGCCAGCAGTTTTGCCTACGAGCAGTACTTC
>NA|NA|TRBV7-2|TRBJ2-6|15
CASSTQGSGANVLTF
TGTGCCAGCAGCACACAGGGCTCTGGGGCCAACGTCCTGACTTTC
>NA|TRBD1|TRBV4-1|TRBJ2-1|14
CASSTGQGDHEQFF
TGCGCCAGCAGCACAGGACAGGGTGATCATGAGCAGTTCTTC
>NA|TRBD1|TRBV29-1|TRBJ1-2|12
CSVGDRVDGYTF
TGCAGCGTTGGGGACAGGGTGGATGGCTACACCTTC
>NA|TRBD1|TRBV7-9|TRBJ2-1|15
CASSLTGGSYNEQFF
TGTGCCAGCAGCTTAACAGGGGGATCCTACAATGAGCAGTTCTTC
>NA|TRBD2|TRBV15|TRBJ2-7|15
CATSSRTSGSSEQYF
TGTGCCACCAGCAGCCGGACTAGCGGGAGTTCCGAGCAGTACTTC
>NA|TRBD2|TRBV7-9|TRBJ2-7|15
CASSSLLAGPYEQYF
TGTGCCAGCAGCTCCCTACTAGCGGGACCCTACGAGCAGTACTTC
>NA|TRBD2|TRBV19|TRBJ2-1|14
CASSISGGGNEQFF
TGTGCCAGTAGTATTAGCGGGGGGGGCAATGAGCAGTTCTTC
>NA|NA|TRBV7-8|TRBJ1-5|14
CASSRQQGYQPQHF
TGTGCCAGCAGCCGGCAACAGGGATATCAGCCCCAGCATTTT
>NA|NA|TRBV21-1|TRBJ2-7|19
CASSKAPFCLGQVSYEQYF
TGTGCCAGCAGCAAAGCGCCTTTTTGTCTCGGACAGGTCTCCTACGAGCAGTACTTC
>NA|NA|TRBV5-1|TRBJ1-6|14
CASSLGQVNSPLHF
TGCGCCAGCAGCTTGGGACAGGTGAATTCACCCCTCCACTTT
>NA|TRBD2|TRBV5-1|TRBJ2-3|16
CASSLTSGGAGDTQYF
TGCGCCAGCAGCTTGACTAGCGGGGGGGCTGGAGATACGCAGTATTTT
>NA|NA|TRBV28|TRBJ1-6|16
CASSLEGDFGNSPLHF
TGTGCCAGCAGTTTAGAGGGGGACTTCGGCAATTCACCCCTCCACTTT
>once|TRBD1|TRBV9|TRBJ2-2|15
CASSPRTGNTGELFF
TGTGCCAGCAGCCCAAGGACAGGCAACACCGGGGAGCTGTTTTTT
>NA|NA|TRBV14|TRBJ1-5|17
CASSQVRGKRGNQPQHF
TGTGCCAGCAGCCAAGTTAGGGGGAAACGTGGGAATCAGCCCCAGCATTTT